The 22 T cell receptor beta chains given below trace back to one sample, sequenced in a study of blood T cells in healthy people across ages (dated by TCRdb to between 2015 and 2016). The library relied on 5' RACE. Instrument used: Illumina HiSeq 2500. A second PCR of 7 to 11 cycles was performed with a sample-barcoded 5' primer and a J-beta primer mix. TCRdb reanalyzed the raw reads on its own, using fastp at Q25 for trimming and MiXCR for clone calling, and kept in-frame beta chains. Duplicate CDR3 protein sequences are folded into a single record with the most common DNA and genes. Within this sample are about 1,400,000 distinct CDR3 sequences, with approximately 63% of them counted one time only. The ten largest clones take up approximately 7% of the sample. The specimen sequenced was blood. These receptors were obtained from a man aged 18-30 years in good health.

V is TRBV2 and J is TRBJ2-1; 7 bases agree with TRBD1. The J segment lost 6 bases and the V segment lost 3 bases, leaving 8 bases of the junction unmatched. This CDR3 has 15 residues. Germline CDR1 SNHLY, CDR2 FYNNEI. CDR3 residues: CASSDPLQGINEQFF. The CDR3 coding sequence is TGTGCCAGCAGTGACCCTCTACAGGGGATCAATGAGCAGTTCTTC.

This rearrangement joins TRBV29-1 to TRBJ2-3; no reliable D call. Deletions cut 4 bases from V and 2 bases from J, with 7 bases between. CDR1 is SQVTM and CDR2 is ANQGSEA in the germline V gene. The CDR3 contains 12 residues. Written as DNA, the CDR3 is TGCAGCGTTGTGGCCCACACAGATACGCAGTATTTT. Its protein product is CSVVAHTDTQYF.

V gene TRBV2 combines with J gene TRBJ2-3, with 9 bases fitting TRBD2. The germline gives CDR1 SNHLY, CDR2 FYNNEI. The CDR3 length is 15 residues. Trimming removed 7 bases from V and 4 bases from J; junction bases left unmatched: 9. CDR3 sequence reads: CASTPGSGGPDTQYF. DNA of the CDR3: TGTGCCAGCACACCGGGAAGCGGGGGGCCAGATACGCAGTATTTT.

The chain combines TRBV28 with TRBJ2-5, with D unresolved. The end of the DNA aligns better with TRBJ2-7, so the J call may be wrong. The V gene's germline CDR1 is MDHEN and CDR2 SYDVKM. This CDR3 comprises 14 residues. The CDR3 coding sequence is TGTGCCAGCAGTTTCGGCGGCGACGGTTACGAGCAGTACTTC. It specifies CASSFGGDGYEQYF.

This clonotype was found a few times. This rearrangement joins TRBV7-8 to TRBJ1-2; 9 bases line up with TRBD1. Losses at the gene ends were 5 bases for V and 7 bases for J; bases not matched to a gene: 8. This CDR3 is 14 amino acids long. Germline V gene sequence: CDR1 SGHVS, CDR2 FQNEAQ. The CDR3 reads CASSPGTGMGGYTF. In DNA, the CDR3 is TGTGCCAGCAGCCCCGGGACAGGGATGGGTGGCTACACCTTC.

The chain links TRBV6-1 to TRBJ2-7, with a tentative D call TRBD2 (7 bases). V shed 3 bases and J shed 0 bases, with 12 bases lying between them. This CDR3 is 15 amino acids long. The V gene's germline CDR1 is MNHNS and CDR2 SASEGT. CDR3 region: CASSEGGTPSYEQYF. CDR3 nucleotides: TGTGCCAGCAGTGAGGGAGGGACACCCTCCTACGAGCAGTACTTC.

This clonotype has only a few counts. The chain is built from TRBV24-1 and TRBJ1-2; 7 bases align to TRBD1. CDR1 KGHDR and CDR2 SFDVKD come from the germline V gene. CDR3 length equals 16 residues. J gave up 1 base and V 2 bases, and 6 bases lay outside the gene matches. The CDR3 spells CATSDYSGTDNYGYTF. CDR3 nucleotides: TGTGCCACCAGTGATTATTCCGGGACAGATAACTATGGCTACACCTTC.

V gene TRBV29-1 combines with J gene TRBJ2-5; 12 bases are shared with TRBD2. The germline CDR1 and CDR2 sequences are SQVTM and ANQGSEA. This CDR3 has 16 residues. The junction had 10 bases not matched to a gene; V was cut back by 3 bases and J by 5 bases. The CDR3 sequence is CSVEAKTSGRSETQYF. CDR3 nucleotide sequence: TGCAGCGTTGAGGCCAAGACTAGCGGGAGATCGGAGACCCAGTACTTC.

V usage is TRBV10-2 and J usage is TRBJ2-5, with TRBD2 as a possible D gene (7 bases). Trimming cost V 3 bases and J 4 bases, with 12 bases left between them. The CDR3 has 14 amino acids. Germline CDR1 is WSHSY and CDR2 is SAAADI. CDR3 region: CASSDGRGGETQYF. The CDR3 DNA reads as TGCGCCAGCAGTGATGGTAGGGGGGGAGAGACCCAGTACTTC.

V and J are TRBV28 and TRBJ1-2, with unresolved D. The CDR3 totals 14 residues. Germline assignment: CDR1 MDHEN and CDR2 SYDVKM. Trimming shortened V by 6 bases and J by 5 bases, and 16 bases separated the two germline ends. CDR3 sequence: CASSAGSIIYGYTF. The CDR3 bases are TGTGCCAGCAGCGCGGGCAGCATAATTTATGGCTACACCTTC.

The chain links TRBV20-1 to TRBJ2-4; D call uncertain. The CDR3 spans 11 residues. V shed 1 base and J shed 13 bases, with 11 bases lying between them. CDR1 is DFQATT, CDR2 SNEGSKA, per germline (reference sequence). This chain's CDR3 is CSARAMTKQYF. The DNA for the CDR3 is TGCAGTGCTAGAGCTATGACGAAGCAGTACTTC.

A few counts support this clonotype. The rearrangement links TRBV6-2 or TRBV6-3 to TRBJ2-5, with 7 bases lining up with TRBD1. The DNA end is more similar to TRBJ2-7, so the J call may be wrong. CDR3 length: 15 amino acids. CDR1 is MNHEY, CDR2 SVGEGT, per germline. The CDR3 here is CASRPDREGPHEQYF. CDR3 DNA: TGTGCCAGCAGGCCAGACAGGGAAGGTCCCCACGAGCAGTACTTC.

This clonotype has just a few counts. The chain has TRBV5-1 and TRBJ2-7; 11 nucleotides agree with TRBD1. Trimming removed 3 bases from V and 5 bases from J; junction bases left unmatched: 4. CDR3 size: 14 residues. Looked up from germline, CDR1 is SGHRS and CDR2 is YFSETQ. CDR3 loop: CASSWGQGEDEQYF. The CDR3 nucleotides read TGCGCCAGCAGCTGGGGACAGGGGGAGGACGAGCAGTACTTC.

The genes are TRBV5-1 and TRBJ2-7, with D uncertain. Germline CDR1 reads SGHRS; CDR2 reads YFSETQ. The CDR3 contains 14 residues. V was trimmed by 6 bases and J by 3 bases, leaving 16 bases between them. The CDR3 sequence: CASKGKGSNYEQYF. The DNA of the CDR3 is TGCGCCAGCAAGGGTAAGGGCAGCAACTACGAGCAGTACTTC.

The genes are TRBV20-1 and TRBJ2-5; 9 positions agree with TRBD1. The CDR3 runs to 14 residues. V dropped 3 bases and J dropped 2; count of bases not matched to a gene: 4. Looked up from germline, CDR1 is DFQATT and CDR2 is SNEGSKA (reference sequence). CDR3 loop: CSASGTGHQETQYF. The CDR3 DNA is TGCAGTGCTAGTGGGACAGGGCATCAAGAGACCCAGTACTTC.

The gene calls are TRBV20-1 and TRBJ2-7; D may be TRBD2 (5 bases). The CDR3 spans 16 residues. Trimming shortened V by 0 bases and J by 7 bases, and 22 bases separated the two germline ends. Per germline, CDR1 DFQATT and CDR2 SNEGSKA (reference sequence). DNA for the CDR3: TGCAGTGCTAGAGATCAGAGAGCGGCCTTAAATAATGAGCAGTACTTC. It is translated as CSARDQRAALNNEQYF.

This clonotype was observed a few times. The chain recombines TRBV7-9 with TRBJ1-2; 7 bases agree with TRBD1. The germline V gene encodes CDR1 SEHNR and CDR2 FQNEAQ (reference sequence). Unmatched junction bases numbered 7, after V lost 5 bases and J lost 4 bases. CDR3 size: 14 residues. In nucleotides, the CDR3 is TGTGCCAGCAGCCGGGGGGACAGTCCCTATGGCTACACCTTC. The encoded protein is CASSRGDSPYGYTF. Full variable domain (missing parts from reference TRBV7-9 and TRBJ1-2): DTGVSQNPRHKITKRGQNVTFRCDPISEHNRLYWYRQTLGQGPEFLTYFQNEAQLEKSRLLSDRFSAERPKGSFSTLEIQRTEQGDSAMYLCASSRGDSPYGYTFGSGTRLTVV.

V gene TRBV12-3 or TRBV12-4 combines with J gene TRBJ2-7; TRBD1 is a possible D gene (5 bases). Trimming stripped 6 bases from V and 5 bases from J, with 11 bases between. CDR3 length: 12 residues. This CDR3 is CASSWGPDEQYF. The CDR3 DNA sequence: TGTGCCAGCAGCTGGGGCCCCGACGAGCAGTACTTC.

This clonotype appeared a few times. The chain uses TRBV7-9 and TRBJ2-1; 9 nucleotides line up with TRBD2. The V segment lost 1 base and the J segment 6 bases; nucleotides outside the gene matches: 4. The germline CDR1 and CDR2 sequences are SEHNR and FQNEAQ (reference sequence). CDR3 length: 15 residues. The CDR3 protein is CASSLVSGSGNEQFF. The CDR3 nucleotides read TGTGCCAGCAGCTTAGTTAGCGGGAGTGGCAATGAGCAGTTCTTC.

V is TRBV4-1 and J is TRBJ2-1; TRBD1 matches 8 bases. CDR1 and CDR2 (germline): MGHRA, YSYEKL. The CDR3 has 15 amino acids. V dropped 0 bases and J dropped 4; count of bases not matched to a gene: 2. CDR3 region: CASSQDGTGYNEQFF. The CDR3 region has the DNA TGCGCCAGCAGCCAAGATGGGACAGGATACAATGAGCAGTTCTTC.

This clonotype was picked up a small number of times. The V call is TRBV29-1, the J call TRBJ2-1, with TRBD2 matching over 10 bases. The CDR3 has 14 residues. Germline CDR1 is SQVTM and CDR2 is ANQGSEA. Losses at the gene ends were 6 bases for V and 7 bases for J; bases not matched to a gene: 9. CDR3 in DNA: TGCAGCGTCCTAGGTTGGACTAGCGGTAATGAGCAGTTCTTC. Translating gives CSVLGWTSGNEQFF.

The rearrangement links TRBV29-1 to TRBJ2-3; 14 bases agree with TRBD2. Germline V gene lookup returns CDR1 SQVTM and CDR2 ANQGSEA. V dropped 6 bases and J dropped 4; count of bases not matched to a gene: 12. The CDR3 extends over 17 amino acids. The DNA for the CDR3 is TGCAGCGTATTCGATCGGACTAGCGGGAGGATCGCAGATACGCAGTATTTT. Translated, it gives CSVFDRTSGRIADTQYF.